This entry lists 5 T cell receptor beta chains sequenced from one sample in a study of T cells in Graves' hyperthyroidism and ophthalmopathy. Using RNA transcripts as the source, TCR beta CDR3 regions were amplified. Primed by the HTBI set, a first-round RT-PCR was run on the TCR CDR3. TCRdb re-derived calls from the multiplex PCR reads in MiXCR, one entry per CDR3 protein. Of nearly 250,000 distinct CDR3 sequences in the sample, more than 20% are singletons; the top ten hold roughly 32%. Source material: blood. These TCRs come from a woman in her thirties or forties with Graves' ophthalmopathy.

This clonotype has at least ten counts. CDR3 in amino acids: CASSAQGASYEQYF. The CDR3 region has the DNA TGTGCCAGCAGCGCTCAGGGGGCCTCCTACGAGCAGTACTTC. The V and J genes are TRBV13 and TRBJ2-7, with 8 positions matching TRBD1. Germline-derived CDR1 and CDR2 are PRHDT and FYEKMQ (reference sequence). The CDR3 covers 14 residues. J was trimmed by 0 bases and V by 5 bases; bases with no gene match: 3.

This sequence joins TRBV6-1 and TRBJ1-5, with D perhaps TRBD1 (5 bases). CDR3 size: 15 residues. CDR1 and CDR2 (germline): MNHNS, SASEGT. V was pared by 6 bases and J by 1 base, with 13 bases between. The DNA for the CDR3 is TGTGCCAGCAGCCCGGGGGAGGGAAGCAATCAGCCCCAGCATTTT. Its protein is CASSPGEGSNQPQHF.

In its sample, this clonotype was seen many times. The chain has TRBV4-2 and TRBJ1-5; maybe TRBD1 (5 bases). The CDR3 contains 15 residues. Deletions cut 3 bases from V and 6 bases from J, with 15 bases between. Germline values: CDR1 LGHNA, CDR2 YNFKEQ. Here the CDR3 reads CASSQVIGETQPQHF. The CDR3 bases are TGTGCCAGCAGCCAGGTAATAGGGGAAACTCAGCCCCAGCATTTT.

This clonotype was recorded a few times. The V gene is TRBV6-1, the J gene TRBJ1-2; D might be TRBD1 (6 bases). The CDR3 extends over 13 amino acids. V was clipped by 6 bases and J by 4 bases, with 12 bases between them. From germline, CDR1 is MNHNS and CDR2 SASEGT. The CDR3 loop reads CASREQGPYGYTF. CDR3 coding DNA: TGTGCCAGCAGAGAACAGGGCCCCTATGGCTACACCTTC.

In its sample, this clonotype was seen many times. V usage is TRBV6-1 and J usage is TRBJ1-2; the D gene is possibly TRBD1 (6 bases). The CDR3 is 14 residues long. Germline lookup yields CDR1 MNHNS and CDR2 SASEGT. Deletions cut 6 bases from V and 5 bases from J, with 16 bases between. This chain's CDR3 is CASRENRAGYGYTF. The CDR3 DNA follows: TGTGCCAGCAGGGAGAACAGGGCCGGGTATGGCTACACCTTC.